These T cell receptor beta chains were read from a single sample in a study of blood T cell repertoires in COVID-19. TCRdb keeps only in-frame clones here, not all; method: immunoSEQ multiplex PCR. Among some 30,000 clones listed, roughly 84% were seen once. Sequencing used peripheral blood. Every receptor here comes from a man at least 80 years old with active COVID-19. The CDR3 runs from the conserved cysteine through the conserved F or W.

>TRBJ1-3|TRBV20-1
CSASSQLQGRISYF
>TRBJ2-1|TRBV10-3
CAISGASGGVNEQFF
>TRBJ2-1|TRBV24-1
CAAPYPWDRVYNEQFF
>TRBJ2-2|TRBV3-1/TRBV3-2
CASSRGAGLNTGELFF
>TRBJ2-7|TRBV5-4
CASSLGDRVHEQYF
>TRBJ2-5|TRBV2
CASSDVGQGGETQYF
>TRBJ2-2|TRBV6-2/TRBV6-3
CASSVTGHARTGELFF
>TRBJ2-3|TRBV4-1
CASSYLGGDTQYF
>TRBJ1-1|TRBV18
CASSPNKNTEAFF
>TRBJ2-7|TRBV27
CASIPPPQGSYEQYF
>TRBJ2-6|TRBV30
CAWGRGGGANVLTF